These T cell receptor beta chains were read from a single sample in a study of T-cell reconstitution after alpha-beta-depleted transplantation in children. TCRdb independently ran MiXCR on the PCR reads; one entry per CDR3 protein. The table lists roughly 490,000 distinct CDR3 sequences, over 10% of them singletons, with around 15% in the top ten. Sequences were derived from PBMCs, mostly from graft donor cells, sampled 180 days after TCRalphabeta/CD19-depleted stem cell transplant. The source is a female patient aged 2-10 years who had a stem cell transplant for aplastic anemia, so the T cells may come from the graft donor. Each CDR3 is given without its conserved first and last residue.

CDR3 length: 14; V gene: TRBV20-1; CDR3 protein: SARDPPRGRHNEQF
CDR3 length: 14; V gene: TRBV4-3; CDR3 protein: ASSPTPSGAYYEQY
CDR3 length: 14; V gene: TRBV7-7; CDR3 protein: ASSLGRGPSFDTQY
CDR3 length: 13; V gene: TRBV11-1; CDR3 protein: ASSFQGQGQETQY
CDR3 length: 13; V gene: TRBV5-1; CDR3 protein: ASSLVRRNTDTQY
CDR3 length: 13; V gene: TRBV6-5; CDR3 protein: ASSYSARAQGTQY
CDR3 length: 13; V gene: TRBV7-2; CDR3 protein: ASSLTSGSPGELF
CDR3 length: 10; V gene: TRBV27; CDR3 protein: ASADFRGGYT
CDR3 length: 13; V gene: TRBV28; CDR3 protein: ASRLGQGFTGELF
CDR3 length: 12; V gene: TRBV30; CDR3 protein: AWSASRGGQPQH
CDR3 length: 13; V gene: TRBV13; CDR3 protein: ASSPLAPIYNEQF
CDR3 length: 14; V gene: TRBV28; CDR3 protein: ASSLYLLGERETQY
CDR3 length: 12; V gene: TRBV11-2; CDR3 protein: ASSLTGLQETQY
CDR3 length: 16; V gene: TRBV11-2; CDR3 protein: ASSLERTPVSSYNEQF
CDR3 length: 9; V gene: TRBV6-2/TRBV6-3; CDR3 protein: ASSSTHEQY
CDR3 length: 13; V gene: TRBV11-2; CDR3 protein: ASSRPQGAQETQY
CDR3 length: 13; V gene: TRBV5-1; CDR3 protein: ASSPGGARLGEQY
CDR3 length: 15; V gene: TRBV29-1; CDR3 protein: SVAGLAGGPVTGELF
CDR3 length: 12; V gene: TRBV20-1; CDR3 protein: SARGTTVAYEQY
CDR3 length: 14; V gene: TRBV4-2; CDR3 protein: ASSQDTVDFSYEQY
CDR3 length: 17; V gene: TRBV7-2; CDR3 protein: ASSLPGRTWGSGANVLT
CDR3 length: 13; V gene: TRBV12-5; CDR3 protein: ASGLGAGVDNEQF
CDR3 length: 16; V gene: TRBV7-8; CDR3 protein: ASQAFGPPDLGNEKLF
CDR3 length: 11; V gene: TRBV30; CDR3 protein: AWSVGNTDTQY
CDR3 length: 12; V gene: TRBV7-2; CDR3 protein: ASSLPGLGQPQH
CDR3 length: 10; V gene: TRBV29-1; CDR3 protein: SAQGPNQPQH
CDR3 length: 14; V gene: TRBV25-1; CDR3 protein: ASSPLGPGRRETQY
CDR3 length: 14; V gene: TRBV4-3; CDR3 protein: ASSRGLAGVSDTQY
CDR3 length: 13; V gene: TRBV7-2; CDR3 protein: ASSPQGPATGELF
CDR3 length: 9; V gene: TRBV28; CDR3 protein: ASSTFTEQF
CDR3 length: 9; V gene: TRBV12-3/TRBV12-4; CDR3 protein: ASSRRDTQY
CDR3 length: 14; V gene: TRBV20-1; CDR3 protein: SARVFSGRPDNEQF
CDR3 length: 13; V gene: TRBV10-3; CDR3 protein: AISESMTSGYEQY
CDR3 length: 14; V gene: TRBV7-9; CDR3 protein: ASSTTSPSPNTEAF
CDR3 length: 11; V gene: TRBV7-9; CDR3 protein: ASSLRRNQPQH
CDR3 length: 13; V gene: TRBV5-1; CDR3 protein: ASSLEAGGNQPQH
CDR3 length: 12; V gene: TRBV18; CDR3 protein: ASSPSGAGNTIY
CDR3 length: 12; V gene: TRBV6-1; CDR3 protein: ASSRPSATETQY
CDR3 length: 10; V gene: TRBV12-3/TRBV12-4; CDR3 protein: ASSLRHTEAF
CDR3 length: 13; V gene: TRBV9; CDR3 protein: ASSVGGASQETQY
CDR3 length: 13; V gene: TRBV27; CDR3 protein: ASSVTGGVANEQF
CDR3 length: 14; V gene: TRBV4-3; CDR3 protein: ASSQEPLLPYNEQF
CDR3 length: 12; V gene: TRBV29-1; CDR3 protein: SVEDAGGPYEQY
CDR3 length: 9; V gene: TRBV6-5; CDR3 protein: ASIKGREQY
CDR3 length: 9; V gene: TRBV12-3/TRBV12-4; CDR3 protein: ASTTLDTQY
CDR3 length: 12; V gene: TRBV29-1; CDR3 protein: SVDGGTGLAEQY
CDR3 length: 13; V gene: TRBV19; CDR3 protein: ASSIDLGELIEQY
CDR3 length: 14; V gene: TRBV20-1; CDR3 protein: SASGANFGGLGEQF